The source of this TCR beta chain is a study of shared clonotypes between healthy human individuals. V trimming: 1 base; J trimming: 3 bases; junction bases outside the gene matches: 6. CDR1 is SGHAT and CDR2 is FQNNGV in the germline V gene. The CDR3 sequence is 15 residues long. Produced via immunoSEQ multiplex PCR; TCRdb's table is partial and in-frame only. The sample holds about 600,000 clones, around three quarters seen once. General observations from the study: Exclusively blood specimens were collected; tissue repertoires likely differ.

A word on this clone: Its cognate antigen is unknown.

The sample taken for sequencing was PBMCs. The chain is built from TRBV11-2 and TRBJ2-7; 7 nucleotides line up with TRBD1. The sequence derives from a woman aged 40 to 50 in good health. Some clones in this sample may be carry-over from other donors' samples. CDR3 nucleotide sequence: TGTGCCAGCAGCTTAGGACCCGGGACAGTCTACGAGCAGTACTTC. Translated: CASSLGPGTVYEQYF.